This T cell receptor beta chain was identified during a study of a mutant IDH1 vaccine in newly diagnosed glioma. Study details: Vaccines were first given 4-6 weeks after radiotherapy alone, or with temozolomide cycles. Regarding the study as a whole: Among all patients, vaccine-induced immune responses occurred in roughly 93%.

Time point given: week 35, safety follow-up. Topical imiquimod accompanied each vaccine dose, which consisted of 300 ug of mutant IDH1 20-mer peptide. Sequenced by immunoSEQ multiplex PCR; TCRdb stores in-frame clones only, minus some. The table has about 66,000 clones, roughly 68% seen once. CDR1 and CDR2 (germline): SQVTM, ANQGSEA. This CDR3 is 14 amino acids long. V was trimmed by 6 bases and J by 5 bases, leaving 19 bases between them. A note on this clone: The target antigen is unknown.

This sequence joins TRBV29-1 and TRBJ2-5, with D possibly TRBD2 on 7 matching bases. This sample comprised PBMCs, obtained from a glioma patient whose treatment included an IDH1 peptide vaccine. The TCR comes from a man aged 50 or older with glioma. CDR3 loop: CSVQRGGRRETQYF. DNA for the CDR3: TGCAGCGTCCAAAGGGGGGGCAGGAGGGAGACCCAGTACTTC.